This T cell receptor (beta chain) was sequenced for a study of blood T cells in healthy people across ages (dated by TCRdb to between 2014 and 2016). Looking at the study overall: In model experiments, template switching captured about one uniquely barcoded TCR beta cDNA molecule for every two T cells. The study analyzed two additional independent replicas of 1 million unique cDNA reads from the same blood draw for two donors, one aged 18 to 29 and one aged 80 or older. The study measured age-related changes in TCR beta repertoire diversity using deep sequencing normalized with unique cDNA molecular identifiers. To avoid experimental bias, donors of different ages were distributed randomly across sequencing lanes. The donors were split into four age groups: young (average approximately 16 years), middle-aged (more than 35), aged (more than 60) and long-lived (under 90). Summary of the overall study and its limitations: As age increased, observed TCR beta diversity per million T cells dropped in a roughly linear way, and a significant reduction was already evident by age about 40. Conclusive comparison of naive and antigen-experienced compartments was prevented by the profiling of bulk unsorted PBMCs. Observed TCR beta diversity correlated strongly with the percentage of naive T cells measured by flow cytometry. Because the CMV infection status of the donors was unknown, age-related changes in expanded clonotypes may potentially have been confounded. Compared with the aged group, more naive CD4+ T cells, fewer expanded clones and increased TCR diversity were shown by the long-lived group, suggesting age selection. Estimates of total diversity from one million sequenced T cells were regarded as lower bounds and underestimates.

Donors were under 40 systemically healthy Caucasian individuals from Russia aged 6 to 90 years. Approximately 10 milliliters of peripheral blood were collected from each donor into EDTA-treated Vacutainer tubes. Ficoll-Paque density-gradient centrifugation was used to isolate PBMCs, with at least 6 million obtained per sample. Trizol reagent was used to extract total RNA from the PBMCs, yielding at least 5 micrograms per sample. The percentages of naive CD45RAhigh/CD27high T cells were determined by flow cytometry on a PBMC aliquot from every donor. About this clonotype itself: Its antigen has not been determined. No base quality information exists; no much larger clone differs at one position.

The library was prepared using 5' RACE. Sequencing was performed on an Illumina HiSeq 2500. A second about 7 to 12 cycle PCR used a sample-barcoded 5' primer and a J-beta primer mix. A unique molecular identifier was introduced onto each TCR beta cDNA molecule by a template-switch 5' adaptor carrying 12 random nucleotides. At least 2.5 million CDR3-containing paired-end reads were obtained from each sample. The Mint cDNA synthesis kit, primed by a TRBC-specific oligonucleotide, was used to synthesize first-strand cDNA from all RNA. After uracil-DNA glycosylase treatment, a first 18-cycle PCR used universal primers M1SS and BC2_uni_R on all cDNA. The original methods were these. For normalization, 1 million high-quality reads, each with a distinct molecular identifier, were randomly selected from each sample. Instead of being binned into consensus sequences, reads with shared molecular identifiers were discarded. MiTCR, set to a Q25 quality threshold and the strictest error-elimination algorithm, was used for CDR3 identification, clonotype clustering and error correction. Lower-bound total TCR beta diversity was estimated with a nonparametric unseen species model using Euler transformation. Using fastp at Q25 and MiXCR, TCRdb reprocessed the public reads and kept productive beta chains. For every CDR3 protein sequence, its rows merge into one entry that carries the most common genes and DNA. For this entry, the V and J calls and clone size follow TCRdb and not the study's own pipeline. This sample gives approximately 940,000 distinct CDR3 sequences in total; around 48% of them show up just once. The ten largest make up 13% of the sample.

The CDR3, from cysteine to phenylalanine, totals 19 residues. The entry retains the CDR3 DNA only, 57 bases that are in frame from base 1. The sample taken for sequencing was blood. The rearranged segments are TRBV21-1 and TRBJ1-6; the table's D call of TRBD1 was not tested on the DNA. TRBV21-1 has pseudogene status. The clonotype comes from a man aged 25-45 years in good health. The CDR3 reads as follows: CASSPPEDCRDKYNSPLHF. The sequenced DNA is TGTGCCAGCAGCCCACCAGAAGATTGCAGGGACAAGTATAATTCACCCCTCCACTTT.